A selection of T cell receptor beta chains follows, all from one sample in a study of blood T cell dynamics during melanoma immunotherapy. Repertoires were generated with immunoSEQ multiplex PCR, while TCRdb's copy carries only in-frame clones and drops some. The sample carries 9,500 or so clones, about 88% recorded once. Here the sequenced sample was blood, taken from a patient treated with checkpoint blockade. The receptors here all came from a human donor with melanoma. Each CDR3 is given with its conserved first and last residue. D genes are given only for firm matches. Clone size, where shown, is once, few, many, or a class for clones that have expanded.

D: .; V: TRBV30; size: .; J: TRBJ2-7; DNA: TGTGCCTGGAGTGTGTCAGGGTTCTACGAGCAGTACTTC; CDR3: CAWSVSGFYEQYF
D: TRBD2; V: TRBV19; size: once; J: TRBJ2-1; DNA: TGTGCCAGCCTAAGGGGAGGGGCACCATCTTCTAGCGGGGGCTACAATGAGCAGTTCTTC; CDR3: CASLRGGAPSSSGGYNEQFF
D: .; V: TRBV5-6; size: once; J: TRBJ2-3; DNA: TGTGCCAGCAGCCTCCTCGGTGATACGCAGTATTTT; CDR3: CASSLLGDTQYF
D: .; V: TRBV4-1; size: once; J: TRBJ1-2; DNA: TGCGCCAGCAGCCAGGGGGACCGACGGAACGGCTACACCTTC; CDR3: CASSQGDRRNGYTF
D: .; V: TRBV18; size: .; J: TRBJ1-1; DNA: TGTGCCAGCTCACAGGGACTGAACACTGAAGCTTTCTTT; CDR3: CASSQGLNTEAFF
D: .; V: TRBV5-1; size: .; J: TRBJ1-2; DNA: TGCGCCAGCAGCTTTCGTGCGGGGCATGAGAGAGGCTACACCTTC; CDR3: CASSFRAGHERGYTF
D: .; V: TRBV11-2; size: .; J: TRBJ1-4; DNA: TGTGCCAGCAGCTCGGTGAAGGGAGGTCTTAATGAAAAACTGTTTTTT; CDR3: CASSSVKGGLNEKLFF
D: TRBD2; V: TRBV5-1; size: .; J: TRBJ2-5; DNA: TGCGCCAGCTCGGCGGGCGGGAGCCATCAAGAGACCCAGTACTTC; CDR3: CASSAGGSHQETQYF
D: TRBD1; V: TRBV4-2; size: .; J: TRBJ1-1; DNA: TGTGCCAGCAGCCAAGGTAGGACAGGACCTATGAACACTGAAGCTTTCTTT; CDR3: CASSQGRTGPMNTEAFF
D: .; V: TRBV5-1; size: few; J: TRBJ2-5; DNA: TGCGCCAGCAGCAGCGGCGGGGCAGGGGGCCAAGAGACCCAGTACTTC; CDR3: CASSSGGAGGQETQYF
D: .; V: TRBV12-1; size: .; J: TRBJ2-3; DNA: TGTGCCAGCAGCCCTAGCCCGCGACAGTTAAGCGCAGATACGCAGTATTTT; CDR3: CASSPSPRQLSADTQYF
D: .; V: TRBV7-9; size: .; J: TRBJ1-5; DNA: TGTGCCAGCAGCTTAGGAGAGGGCTATCAGCCCCAGCATTTT; CDR3: CASSLGEGYQPQHF
D: TRBD2; V: TRBV7-2; size: .; J: TRBJ2-1; DNA: TGTGCCAGCAGCTCTCGGACTAGCGGTTTTGCGAGGCCCTACAATGAGCAGTTCTTC; CDR3: CASSSRTSGFARPYNEQFF
D: TRBD2; V: TRBV7-3; size: .; J: TRBJ2-1; DNA: TGTGCCAGCAGCTTAAGGCTAGCGGGAGGGCCCAGTGAGCAGTTCTTC; CDR3: CASSLRLAGGPSEQFF
D: TRBD2; V: TRBV10-2; size: .; J: TRBJ2-1; DNA: TGCGCCAGCGTCTGGGGACTAGCGGGACGGAATGAGCAGTTCTTC; CDR3: CASVWGLAGRNEQFF
D: .; V: TRBV6-5; size: .; J: TRBJ1-1; DNA: TGTGCCAGCAGTTCAAACAGGCTACACACTACTGAAGCTTTCTTT; CDR3: CASSSNRLHTTEAFF
D: .; V: TRBV21-1; size: .; J: TRBJ1-1; DNA: TGTGCCAGCAGCTATGGGACAGGGGGGAAAACTGAAGCTTTCTTT; CDR3: CASSYGTGGKTEAFF
D: .; V: TRBV6-1; size: .; J: TRBJ1-6; DNA: TGTGCCAGCAGTGATAACAGGATAGCTTCACCCCTCCACTTT; CDR3: CASSDNRIASPLHF
D: .; V: TRBV9; size: .; J: TRBJ2-3; DNA: TGTGCCAGCACCCCCGCGGGGGCAGCTAGCACAGATACGCAGTATTTT; CDR3: CASTPAGAASTDTQYF
D: .; V: TRBV18; size: .; J: TRBJ2-7; DNA: TGTGCCAGCTCACGAACAGGACACCAGCTATACGAGCAGTACTTC; CDR3: CASSRTGHQLYEQYF
D: .; V: TRBV9; size: .; J: TRBJ1-6; DNA: TGTGCCAGCAGCGTCGGGGGCGTGAGTAATTCACCCCTCCACTTT; CDR3: CASSVGGVSNSPLHF
D: TRBD1; V: TRBV19; size: few; J: TRBJ1-5; DNA: TGTGCCAGTAGTATGGGGGGACAGAGCCGAAGAAATCAGCCCCAGCATTTT; CDR3: CASSMGGQSRRNQPQHF
D: TRBD1; V: TRBV6-6; size: .; J: TRBJ2-1; DNA: TGTGCCATCGGTCGGGACAGGGCTGGCGAGCAGTTCTTC; CDR3: CAIGRDRAGEQFF
D: .; V: TRBV5-1; size: .; J: TRBJ2-1; DNA: TGCGCCAGCAGCTTGGAAGGGCACTTGGATGAGCAGTTCTTC; CDR3: CASSLEGHLDEQFF
D: .; V: TRBV30; size: .; J: TRBJ1-2; DNA: TGTGCCTGGAGTGTATCGGGCCGCGCTAGCTATGGCTACACCTTC; CDR3: CAWSVSGRASYGYTF
D: .; V: TRBV7-8; size: .; J: TRBJ2-7; DNA: TGTGCCAGCAGCTTAGTTTCGAGTAGCGAGCAGTACTTC; CDR3: CASSLVSSSEQYF
D: TRBD2; V: TRBV7-8; size: .; J: TRBJ2-1; DNA: TGTGCCAGCAGCTCCCCAGGGCGGCGGAGCGGGAAGAATGAGCAGTTCTTC; CDR3: CASSSPGRRSGKNEQFF
D: TRBD1; V: TRBV5-5; size: .; J: TRBJ1-5; DNA: TGTGCCAGCAGCTTGGTGCAGGGGGCAAATCAGCCCCAGCATTTT; CDR3: CASSLVQGANQPQHF
D: .; V: TRBV7-9; size: .; J: TRBJ1-6; DNA: TGTGCCAGCAGCTTAGCGAGTTCGGGGGGAACCCTCCACTTT; CDR3: CASSLASSGGTLHF
D: .; V: TRBV5-1; size: .; J: TRBJ1-6; DNA: TGCGCCAGCAGCCTAGGGCCTTTGGAGAATTCACCCCTCCACTTT; CDR3: CASSLGPLENSPLHF
D: .; V: TRBV5-1; size: .; J: TRBJ1-4; DNA: TGCGCCAGCAGTTCCGGGAGCCATGAAAAACTGTTTTTT; CDR3: CASSSGSHEKLFF
D: .; V: TRBV5-4; size: .; J: TRBJ1-6; DNA: TGTGCCAGCAGCCTTCGGGGCCTCTATAATTCACCCCTCCACTTT; CDR3: CASSLRGLYNSPLHF
D: .; V: TRBV9; size: .; J: TRBJ1-1; DNA: TGTGCCAGCAGCGTAGGGGGGGGCTGGCCGAACACTGAAGCTTTCTTT; CDR3: CASSVGGGWPNTEAFF
D: TRBD2; V: TRBV9; size: .; J: TRBJ2-3; DNA: TGTGCCAGCAGCTTGAGGAGCGGGGGGGAGACAGATACGCAGTATTTT; CDR3: CASSLRSGGETDTQYF
D: TRBD1; V: TRBV9; size: .; J: TRBJ1-6; DNA: TGTGCCAGCAGCCCGGACAGGGCAGGAAATTCACCCCTCCACTTT; CDR3: CASSPDRAGNSPLHF
D: TRBD2; V: TRBV7-9; size: .; J: TRBJ2-1; DNA: TGTGCCAGCAGCTTAGTCTCCTTGAGGCGGGGGGCCTACAATGAGCAGTTCTTC; CDR3: CASSLVSLRRGAYNEQFF
D: .; V: TRBV30; size: once; J: TRBJ1-3; DNA: TGTGCCTGGGCAGGTTTCTCTGGAAACACCATATATTTT; CDR3: CAWAGFSGNTIYF
D: TRBD2; V: TRBV11-2; size: .; J: TRBJ2-7; DNA: TGTGCCAGCAGCTTAGAGTGGCCCCCGGGACTAGCGGGGAGCTCCTACGAGCAGTACTTC; CDR3: CASSLEWPPGLAGSSYEQYF
D: .; V: TRBV6-1; size: .; J: TRBJ1-1; DNA: TGTGCCAGCAGTGCCACCTGGGGGGGACCCCCGGCTGAAGCTTTCTTT; CDR3: CASSATWGGPPAEAFF